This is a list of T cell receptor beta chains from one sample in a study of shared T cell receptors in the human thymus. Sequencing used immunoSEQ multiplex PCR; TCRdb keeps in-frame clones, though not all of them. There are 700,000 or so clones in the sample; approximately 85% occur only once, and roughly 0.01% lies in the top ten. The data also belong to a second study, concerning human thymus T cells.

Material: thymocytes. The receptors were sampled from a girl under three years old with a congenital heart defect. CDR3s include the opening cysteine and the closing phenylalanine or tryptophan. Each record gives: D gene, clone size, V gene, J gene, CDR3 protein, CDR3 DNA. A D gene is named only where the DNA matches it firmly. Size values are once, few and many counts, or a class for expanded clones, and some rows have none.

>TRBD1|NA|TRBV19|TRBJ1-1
CASSGGQASMNTEAFF
TGTGCCAGTTCAGGGGGGCAGGCCAGTATGAACACTGAAGCTTTCTTT
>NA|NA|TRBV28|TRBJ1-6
CASSGEQGYSSPLHF
TGTGCCAGCAGTGGTGAACAGGGATACTCTTCACCCCTCCACTTT
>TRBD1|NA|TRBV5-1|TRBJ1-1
CASSREAGGGGGTANTEAFF
TGCGCCAGCAGCAGAGAGGCAGGGGGCGGAGGTGGCACGGCGAACACTGAAGCTTTCTTT
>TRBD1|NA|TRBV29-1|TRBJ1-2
CSVDPQGEVLVDGYTF
TGCAGCGTCGATCCCCAGGGGGAGGTTCTAGTGGATGGCTACACCTTC
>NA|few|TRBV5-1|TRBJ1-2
CASSLEGEVNYGYTF
TGCGCCAGCAGCTTGGAGGGAGAGGTTAACTATGGCTACACCTTC
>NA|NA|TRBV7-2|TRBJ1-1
CASSFPPSVSGVATEAFF
TGTGCCAGCAGCTTCCCACCGTCCGTGTCGGGAGTTGCCACTGAAGCTTTCTTT
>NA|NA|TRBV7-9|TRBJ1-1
CANFIPNTEAFF
TGTGCCAACTTTATCCCGAACACTGAAGCTTTCTTT
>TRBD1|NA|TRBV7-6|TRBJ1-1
CASSLVADTGVVDTEAFF
TGTGCCAGCAGCTTAGTAGCGGATACAGGGGTGGTGGACACTGAAGCTTTCTTT
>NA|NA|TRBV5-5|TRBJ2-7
CASSCIAGPHYEQYF
TGTGCCAGCAGCTGCATTGCAGGGCCACATTACGAGCAGTACTTC
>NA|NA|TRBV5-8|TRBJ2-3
CASSRLRPINTDTQYF
TGTGCCAGCAGCCGGCTGCGGCCAATCAACACAGATACGCAGTATTTT